This T cell receptor beta chain was sequenced for a study of OX40 agonist ivuxolimab in advanced cancers. Overall study: The patients received ivuxolimab by intravenous route every 2 weeks at 0.01 to 10 mg/kg.

As regards this clone: Its specificity is not known.

The length of the CDR3 is 14 residues. Trimming shortened V by 5 bases and J by 0 bases, and 8 bases separated the two germline ends. The germline gives CDR1 SGHTA, CDR2 FQGNSA. The protocol was immunoSEQ multiplex PCR, while the TCRdb copy is restricted to in-frame clones and leaves out a portion. The sample shows fewer than 70,000 clones, approximately 90% of them seen only once. Study-level points and caveats: CD4+ and CD8+ T cells in blood underwent clonal expansion by week 6 at 0.1 to 3.0 mg/kg. Compared with CD4+, CD8+ T cells on average had more expanded clones.

J is TRBJ1-3 and V is TRBV7-2; D gene uncertain. The source was CD4+ or CD8+ T cells sorted from blood, collected in a trial of the OX40 agonist ivuxolimab. This receptor was obtained from an adult with an advanced solid tumor such as melanoma, head and neck, liver or kidney cancer. The CDR3, as DNA: TGTGCCAGCAGCCGCCTCACCTCTGGAAACACCATATATTTT. This sequence encodes CASSRLTSGNTIYF.